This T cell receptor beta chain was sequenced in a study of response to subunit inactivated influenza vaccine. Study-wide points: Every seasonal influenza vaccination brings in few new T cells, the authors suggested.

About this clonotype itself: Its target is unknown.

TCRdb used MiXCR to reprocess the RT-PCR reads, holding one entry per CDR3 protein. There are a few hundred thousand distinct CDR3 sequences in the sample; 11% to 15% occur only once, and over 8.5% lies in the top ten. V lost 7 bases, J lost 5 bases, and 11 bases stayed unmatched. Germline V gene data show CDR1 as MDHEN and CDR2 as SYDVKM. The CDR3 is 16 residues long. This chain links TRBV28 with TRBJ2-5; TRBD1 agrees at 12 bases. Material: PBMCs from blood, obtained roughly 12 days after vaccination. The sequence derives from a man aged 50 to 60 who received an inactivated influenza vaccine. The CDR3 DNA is TGTGCCAGCAATCCGCCGGGACAGGGGGCACAGGAGACCCAGTACTTC. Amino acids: CASNPPGQGAQETQYF.